This T cell receptor beta chain stems from a study of human T cells and chemical hapten exposure. The V gene lost 6 bases and the J gene lost 0 bases, with 11 bases spanning the gap. CDR1 MDHEN and CDR2 SYDVKM come from the germline V gene. This CDR3 has 14 amino acids. Notes on the study in general: Patch test score rose with PT1 expanded TCRs, significant at 8, 16, 32, not 4. Sensitizing with DPC caused no change in TCRs above 1 in 1000 frequency.

This clonotype was counted a few times. Its antigen is not identified. Described time point: patch test 1, 2 weeks after DPC sensitization. The treatment is: therapeutic diphenylcyclopropenone sensitization with weekly scalp DPC. Blood was collected ahead of every patch test applied. Suited to DPC and affected by alopecia, the donors ranged from 18 to 70 years old. MiXCR, run by TCRdb on the RACE reads, gives a single entry per CDR3 protein. The sample includes roughly 70,000 distinct CDR3 sequences, 32% seen only once; the top ten take about 9%. V usage is TRBV28 and J usage is TRBJ1-1; D gene unclear. The source of this sequence is a man in his forties with alopecia areata. Some clones in this sample may be carry-over from other donors' samples. The source material was whole blood, sampled in connection with sensitization to the hapten diphenylcyclopropenone (DPC). CDR3 DNA sequence: TGTGCCAGCAGACCCCCGGGGTTGAACACTGAAGCTTTCTTT. Its translation: CASRPPGLNTEAFF.